This TCR beta chain was sequenced in a study of blood T cell repertoires in COVID-19 (dated by TCRdb to 2018 to 2021). A note on the overall study: Samples from collaborators originated in the United States, Italy and Spain and spanned both the acute and convalescent phases of COVID-19. The sample metadata nearly always contained a de-identified subject ID, COVID-19 status, age in years and sex. The material from the prospective study consisted of cDNA or gDNA derived from T cells, B-cell-depleted T cells, or PBMCs. HLA class I and class II types, where available, came from metadata supplied by the sample provider rather than from assay-based typing. A freely available public database, intended as a resource for researchers studying the immune response to SARS-CoV-2, is where the repertoires were released. Deeply sampled blood TCRbeta repertoires from subjects exposed to, actively infected with, or recovered from COVID-19 were included in the dataset. Samples came from the ongoing ImmuneRACE study (first 160 participants) plus 1,254 subjects from 6 global collaborators. Beyond this particular receptor, the publication reports: Clinical and demographic metadata were provided uncurated, with the amount varying by source and participant.

The collaborating institutions used their own protocols to collect whole blood in K2EDTA tubes. Collaborator samples were shipped for TCRbeta analysis as frozen whole blood, isolated PBMCs, or DNA extracted from either sample type. CDR3 length: 13 amino acids, cysteine to phenylalanine. Only the CDR3 portion is preserved as DNA: 39 bases, with reading frame beginning at the first base. A distance of 8 bases separates the germline ends of V and J, which lose 3 bases and 2 bases respectively. As encoded in the germline V gene, CDR1 is SGHTA while CDR2 is FQGNSA. To note about this clone: The specificity of this receptor is unknown. No qualities accompany the bases; no much larger clone lies one base away.

The immunoSEQ Assay, a bias-controlled multiplex PCR, was used to amplify TCRbeta CDR3 regions from genomic DNA. From the authors' description of their analysis: Nucleated cell counts per sample were estimated from amplification of reference gene primers within the assay. To quantify the absolute abundance of each unique TCRbeta CDR3 rearrangement, sequence reads were collapsed and filtered. For each sample, productive Simpson clonality was calculated as the square root of Simpson's diversity index across productive rearrangements. The table was pulled from immuneACCESS by TCRdb, which kept in-frame rearrangements only. Such tables lose some clones; where checked, under half of the loss comes from unresolved V genes, and the rest has no known cause. V and J calls and clone size follow that table, whereas D and trimming were derived from the DNA. The sample table holds about 100,000 clones, of which 90% were seen once. The ten largest account for just over 5% of the sample.

The sequenced material came from peripheral blood. The chain couples TRBV7-2 to TRBJ2-7; the D gene lacks a confident call. The TCR originated in a middle-aged man with acute or convalescent COVID-19. The DNA reads as follows: TGTGCCAGCAGCTTGCACAGTACCTACGAGCAGTACTTC. Translated, it reads CASSLHSTYEQYF.